The T cell receptor beta chain under discussion was sequenced for a study of blood T cells in healthy people across ages. Study-wide results and caveats: Possibly confounding the expanded clonotype changes was the fact that donor CMV status was unknown.

On this clonotype: Its matching antigen is unknown.

Primers used in a second PCR of roughly 6 to 11 cycles were a sample-barcoded 5' primer and a J-beta primer mix. TCRdb reprocessed the 5' RACE reads with MiXCR, giving one entry per CDR3 protein. This table holds approximately 800,000 distinct CDR3 sequences, roughly 26% found once. CDR3 size: 13 residues. V was cut by 10 bases and J by 2 bases, with 15 bases left in between. Germline loops: CDR1 ENHRY, CDR2 SYGVKD. Separately, the same data were catalogued under a study of T cells of mothers and their children.

Sample: blood. The chain employs TRBV10-3 and TRBJ2-7; maybe TRBD2 (7 bases). This receptor was obtained from a boy aged 5-17 years in good health. The CDR3 sequence: CANAAGDTYEQYF. The CDR3 DNA follows: TGTGCCAACGCCGCGGGGGACACCTACGAGCAGTACTTC.